These 6 T cell receptor beta chains came from one sample sequenced in a study of control samples from healthy donors and cancer patients. The assay was immunoSEQ multiplex PCR, and TCRdb's table has in-frame clones only and misses some. This table has roughly 98,000 clones, approximately 78% appearing once. Sequencing was carried out using blood. The receptors originated from a woman aged 60-75 years in good health.

The V call is TRBV19, the J call TRBJ1-1, with D unresolved. The V and J ends lost 1 base and 0 bases respectively, with 9 bases between them. The CDR3 contains 15 residues. Germline V gives CDR1 LNHDA, CDR2 SQIVND (reference sequence). The CDR3 sequence is CASSIAGKLNTEAFF. CDR3 DNA sequence: TGTGCCAGTAGTATAGCTGGCAAATTGAACACTGAAGCTTTCTTT. Variable domain in full (rest from reference TRBV19 and TRBJ1-1): DGGITQSPKYLFRKEGQNVTLSCEQNLNHDAMYWYRQDPGQGLRLIYYSQIVNDFQKGDIAEGYSVSREKKESFPLTVTSAQKNPTAFYLCASSIAGKLNTEAFFGQGTRLTVV.

The chain is built from TRBV14 and TRBJ2-1; 8 nucleotides line up with TRBD2. Looked up from germline, CDR1 is SGHDN and CDR2 is FVKESK. CDR3 length: 15 amino acids. V lost 4 bases to trimming and J lost 1 base; unmatched junction nucleotides: 3. The CDR3 sequence: CASSLGLGSYNEQFF. The CDR3 DNA follows: TGTGCCAGCAGCCTGGGACTAGGGTCCTACAATGAGCAGTTCTTC. Looking up the rest from reference TRBV14 and TRBJ2-1 gives the full variable domain: EAGVTQFPSHSVIEKGQTVTLRCDPISGHDNLYWYRRVMGKEIKFLLHFVKESKQDESGMPNNRFLAERTGGTYSTLKVQPAELEDSGVYFCASSLGLGSYNEQFFGPGTRLTVL.

This sequence joins TRBV28 and TRBJ1-5; D may be TRBD1 (5 bases). V was shortened by 4 bases and J by 1 base, with 14 bases between the two germline ends. CDR1 and CDR2 (germline): MDHEN, SYDVKM. The CDR3 runs 16 residues. The CDR3 reads CASSSRARVSNQPQHF. The CDR3 bases are TGTGCCAGCAGTTCTAGGGCCAGGGTAAGCAATCAGCCCCAGCATTTT.

The chain links TRBV7-9 to TRBJ1-4; 9 bases map to TRBD1. The V gene's germline CDR1 is SEHNR and CDR2 FQNEAQ (reference sequence). With 3 bases clipped from V and 8 bases from J, the junction kept 10 bases outside the gene matches. The CDR3 is 16 amino acids. The CDR3 region is CASSFLGQGIGEKLFF. The CDR3 nucleotides are TGTGCCAGCAGCTTCTTGGGACAGGGAATTGGCGAAAAACTGTTTTTT.

V gene TRBV5-6 combines with J gene TRBJ2-5, with D hard to call. From germline, CDR1 is SGHDT and CDR2 YYEEEE. The V end was cut by 3 bases, the J end by 5 bases, with 17 bases between. This CDR3 is 15 amino acids long. Here the CDR3 reads CASSSIRFVDETQYF. The CDR3, as DNA: TGTGCCAGCAGCTCGATCAGGTTCGTGGATGAGACCCAGTACTTC.

The chain carries TRBV6-2 or TRBV6-3 and TRBJ2-7, with 11 bases matching TRBD2. Germline V gene lookup returns CDR1 MNHEY and CDR2 SVGEGT. This CDR3 is 15 amino acids long. After removal of 6 bases from V and 2 bases from J, the junction contained 6 bases not matched to a gene. The CDR3 region is CASSQTSGVTYEQYF. The DNA for the CDR3 is TGTGCCAGCAGCCAGACTAGCGGGGTTACCTACGAGCAGTACTTC.